This is a list of T cell receptor beta chains from one sample in a study of CD8 T cells in ankylosing spondylitis. TCRdb reanalysed the 5' RACE reads using MiXCR and keeps one entry per CDR3 protein. Of about 450,000 distinct CDR3 sequences in the sample, roughly a quarter were seen once. Input material: blood, either unsorted or a sorted T cell fraction (not recorded which). Every receptor here comes from a male donor with ankylosing spondylitis. CDR3s include the opening cysteine and the closing phenylalanine or tryptophan. D genes are given only for firm matches. Clone size is given for some rows only: seen once, a few or many times, or a class if the clone is expanded.

d_call clone_size j_call v_call cdr3_nt cdr3_aa
- - TRBJ1-2 TRBV9 TGTGCCAGCAGCGTAGAGACTCCCGGGGGCGCACCCTATGGCTACACCTTC CASSVETPGGAPYGYTF
TRBD1 few TRBJ2-2 TRBV12-3/TRBV12-4 TGTGCCAGCAGCAAGCGGACAGGACCGAACACCGGGGAGCTGTTTTTT CASSKRTGPNTGELFF
- - TRBJ1-1 TRBV20-1 TGCAGTGCTAGAGATACCTGGGCAGACAAAGCTTTCTTT CSARDTWADKAFF
TRBD1 - TRBJ1-1 TRBV12-3/TRBV12-4 TGTGCCAGCAGTCACAGGGGTCCCACTGAAGCTTTCTTT CASSHRGPTEAFF
TRBD2 - TRBJ2-7 TRBV24-1 TGTGCCACCAGTGATCCGGGACTAGGGGCCTACGAGCAGTACTTC CATSDPGLGAYEQYF
- - TRBJ2-1 TRBV7-2 TGTGCCAGCAGCTTAGTTAGGGGTACCTACAATGAGCAGTTCTTC CASSLVRGTYNEQFF
- few TRBJ2-1 TRBV12-3/TRBV12-4 TGTGCCAGCAGTTTAGCACGGGACTCTACATACAATGAGCAGTTCTTC CASSLARDSTYNEQFF
- - TRBJ2-1 TRBV2 TGTGCCAGCAGTGAGGGGATTGTCAATGAGCAGTTCTTC CASSEGIVNEQFF
- many TRBJ2-3 TRBV29-1 TGCAGCGTTGAAGGTGGGGGGCCTACAGATACGCAGTATTTT CSVEGGGPTDTQYF
TRBD2 - TRBJ2-1 TRBV3-1 TGTGCCAGTCAACTAGCGGGAGGGGGGTATGAGCAGTTCTTC CASQLAGGGYEQFF
- - TRBJ2-3 TRBV3-1 TGTGCCAGCAGCCAAGATGGGAATACGCAGTATTTT CASSQDGNTQYF
TRBD2 few TRBJ2-1 TRBV5-1 TGCGCCAGCACGTTACGGGAGGATCTTGGGCAGTTCTTC CASTLREDLGQFF
TRBD1 - TRBJ1-4 TRBV5-1 TGCGCCAGCAGCTTGGGAGACAGGGGGAATGAAAAACTGTTTTTT CASSLGDRGNEKLFF
TRBD1 - TRBJ1-1 TRBV5-1 TGCGCCAGCAGCTTAATCGACAGGGGTATAGCTTTCTTT CASSLIDRGIAFF
- - TRBJ2-5 TRBV24-1 TGTGCCACCAGTGATGCCGGGGACGCCGAGACCCAGTACTTC CATSDAGDAETQYF
TRBD2 few TRBJ2-1 TRBV12-3/TRBV12-4 TGTGCCAGCAGCCCTTCTAGCGGACACAATGAGCAGTTCTTC CASSPSSGHNEQFF
- few TRBJ2-1 TRBV27 TGTGCCAGCAGTTTATCGGCCAGCAATGAGCAGTTCTTC CASSLSASNEQFF
- few TRBJ1-4 TRBV7-2 TGTGCCAGCAGCTTATCAGGGCCAACTAATGAAAAACTGTTTTTT CASSLSGPTNEKLFF
TRBD2 few TRBJ2-1 TRBV7-6 TGTGCCAGCGCGACTAGCGGGAGCTACAATGAGCAGTTCTTC CASATSGSYNEQFF
- - TRBJ2-7 TRBV5-8 TGTGCCAGCAGCTTGAGGGGGTGGGAGCAGTACTTC CASSLRGWEQYF
- - TRBJ2-5 TRBV6-2/TRBV6-3 TGTGCCAGCAGTCCCGGATTGGGCAAGGCGGAGACCCAGTACTTC CASSPGLGKAETQYF
- few TRBJ1-2 TRBV12-3/TRBV12-4 TGTGCCAGCAGTGCCAGCGTCAGGGAAGGCTACACCTTC CASSASVREGYTF
- few TRBJ1-1 TRBV12-3/TRBV12-4 TGTGCCAGCAGTTTACGAATCGGGGGGACTGAAGCTTTCTTT CASSLRIGGTEAFF
- - TRBJ2-7 TRBV19 TGTGCCAGTAGTATAAACAAGAACTACGAGCAGTACTTC CASSINKNYEQYF
- - TRBJ2-1 TRBV5-1 TGCGCCAGCAGTTCTGGCACCGCCGGCTCCTACAATGAGCAGTTCTTC CASSSGTAGSYNEQFF
TRBD2 - TRBJ2-5 TRBV5-1 TGCGCCAGCAGCTTGGGCGGGAGGGCCAGGAACCAAGAGACCCAGTACTTC CASSLGGRARNQETQYF
- - TRBJ2-7 TRBV5-1 TGCGCCAGCAGCTTGATTCCTAGCGAACACGAGCAGTACTTC CASSLIPSEHEQYF
- once TRBJ2-6 TRBV13 TGTGCCAGCAGCCCATCCCGCGGACCCTCTGGGGCCAACGTCCTGACTTTC CASSPSRGPSGANVLTF
- - TRBJ2-1 TRBV7-2 TGTGCCAGCAGCCCCAGGGGGGAGTCCTACAATGAGCAGTTCTTC CASSPRGESYNEQFF
- few TRBJ1-1 TRBV5-1 TGCGCCAGCAGCCTGGACAGTTTCAACACTGAAGCTTTCTTT CASSLDSFNTEAFF
- few TRBJ1-2 TRBV18 TGTGCCAGCTCTCCCGAAGGTGGCGGCTACACCTTC CASSPEGGGYTF
TRBD1 - TRBJ2-1 TRBV20-1 TGCAGTGCTTACTCGGACAGGGGCGGGCATGAGCAGTTCTTC CSAYSDRGGHEQFF
TRBD2 - TRBJ2-3 TRBV20-1 TGCAGTGCCCCGGGACTAGCGGGAGGGCCTGGTGGCACAGATACGCAGTATTTT CSAPGLAGGPGGTDTQYF
- few TRBJ1-1 TRBV12-3/TRBV12-4 TGTGCCAGCAGTTACACGACAGGCCGGAACACTGAAGCTTTCTTT CASSYTTGRNTEAFF
TRBD1 few TRBJ1-1 TRBV20-1 TGCAGTGCTAGAGCCGGGACAGGGGCAACTGAAGCTTTCTTT CSARAGTGATEAFF
- - TRBJ1-5 TRBV3-1 TGTGCCAGCAGCCAAGAGTCTCGGAATCAGCCCCAGCATTTT CASSQESRNQPQHF
TRBD2 few TRBJ2-1 TRBV18 TGTGCCAGCTCACCACCGTCGCGGGAGACGTACAATGAGCAGTTCTTC CASSPPSRETYNEQFF
- - TRBJ1-1 TRBV5-1 TGCGCCAGCAGCACTGGGAATACGGACACTGAAGCTTTCTTT CASSTGNTDTEAFF